The clone carrying this TCR beta chain was seen at least ten times. Its antigen is currently unknown. This sample's time point: patch test 2, 6 weeks after DPC sensitization. Treatment specified: therapeutic diphenylcyclopropenone sensitization with weekly scalp DPC. The CDR3 contains 14 residues. Per germline, CDR1 DFQATT and CDR2 SNEGSKA (reference sequence). J gave up 3 bases and V 5 bases, and 9 bases lay outside the gene matches. The entry originates in a study of human T cells and chemical hapten exposure. Whole-study context: Diphenylcyclopropenone was applied weekly to patients' scalps across the roughly 25-week study. Study observations and caveats: Controls formed significantly fewer large CDR3 similarity clusters than expanded TCRs did. TCRs above 1 in 1000 frequency did not change with DPC sensitization.

The library tagged each cDNA molecule with unique molecular identifiers. TCRdb reprocessed the RACE reads with MiXCR, giving one entry per CDR3 protein. The sample lists more than 85,000 distinct CDR3 sequences, 9.2% occurring once. The clonotype comes from a woman in her thirties or forties with alopecia areata. Some clones in this sample may be carry-over from other donors' samples. The sequencing here drew on whole blood, taken in connection with sensitization to the hapten diphenylcyclopropenone (DPC). This sequence joins TRBV20-1 and TRBJ2-7; 8 nucleotides match TRBD1. Here the CDR3 reads CSASGGVGSYEQYF. Here the CDR3 DNA reads TGCAGTGCTTCAGGGGGCGTTGGCAGCTACGAGCAGTACTTC.